The present T cell receptor (beta chain) was sequenced within a study of coeliac disease. In the study overall: Disease groups: newly diagnosed active, refractory type I, gluten-free-diet controlled. Study observations and caveats: TRB repertoires were largely private, with most amino acid sequences found in only one sample. Only 1 of 6 controls, but about 50% of the 18 coeliac samples, showed published gliadin-specific TRB sequences. Cross-contamination between intraepithelial and lamina propria cells was possible.

For this clone: Its target is not known. The sample holds other DNA sequences that translate to the same CDR3.

The data were produced by immunoSEQ multiplex PCR, yet TCRdb's version contains in-frame clones alone and is incomplete. Counted here are roughly 7,900 clones, 63% occurring once; the ten biggest clones make up around 3.3%. Germline CDR1 is MNHEY and CDR2 is SMNVEV (reference sequence). The trim removed 0 bases at V and 7 bases at J, leaving 5 bases unmatched. The CDR3 sequence is 15 residues long. The sample consisted of lamina propria lymphocytes from the gut. The chain is built from TRBV27 and TRBJ1-5; 8 bases are a match to TRBD1. The source of this sequence is a woman aged 55-70 years with active celiac disease. Here the CDR3 reads CASSLSVRGQQPQHF. The CDR3 DNA is TGTGCCAGCAGTTTATCGGTCAGGGGGCAACAGCCCCAGCATTTT.